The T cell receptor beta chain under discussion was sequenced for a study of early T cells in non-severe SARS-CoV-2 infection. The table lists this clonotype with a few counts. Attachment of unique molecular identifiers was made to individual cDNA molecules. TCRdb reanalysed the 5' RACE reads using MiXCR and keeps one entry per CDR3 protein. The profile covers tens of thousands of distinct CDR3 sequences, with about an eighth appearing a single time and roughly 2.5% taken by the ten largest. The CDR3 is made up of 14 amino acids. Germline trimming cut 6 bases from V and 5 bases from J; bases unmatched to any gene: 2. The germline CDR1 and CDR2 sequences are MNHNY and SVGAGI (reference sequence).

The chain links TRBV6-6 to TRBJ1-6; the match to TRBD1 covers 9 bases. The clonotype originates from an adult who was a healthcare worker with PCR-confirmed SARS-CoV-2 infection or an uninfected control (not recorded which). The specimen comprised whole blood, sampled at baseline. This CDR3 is CASRGQGDNSPLHF. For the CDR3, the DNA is TGTGCCAGCAGGGGACAGGGCGATAATTCACCCCTCCACTTT.